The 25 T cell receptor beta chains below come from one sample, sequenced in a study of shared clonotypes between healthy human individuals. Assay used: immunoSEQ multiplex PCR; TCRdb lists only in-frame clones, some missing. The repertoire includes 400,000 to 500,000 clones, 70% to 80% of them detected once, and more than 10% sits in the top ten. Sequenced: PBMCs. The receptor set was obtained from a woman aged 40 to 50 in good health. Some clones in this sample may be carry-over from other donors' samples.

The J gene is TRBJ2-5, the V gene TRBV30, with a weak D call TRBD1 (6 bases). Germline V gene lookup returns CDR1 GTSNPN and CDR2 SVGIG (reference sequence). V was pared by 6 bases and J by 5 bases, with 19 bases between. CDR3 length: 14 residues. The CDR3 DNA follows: TGTGCCTGCTCCCCCGGGACACAAGACGAGACCCAGTACTTC. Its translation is CACSPGTQDETQYF.

The CDR3 DNA reads as TGTGCCACCAGCTTAGGGACAGAAGCCTACAATGAGCAGTTCTTC. It codes for CATSLGTEAYNEQFF. The chain is built from TRBV15 and TRBJ2-1, with 7 bases identical to TRBD1. V dropped 5 bases and J dropped 2; count of bases not matched to a gene: 6. The CDR3 is 15 amino acids. CDR1 and CDR2 (germline): LNHNV, YYDKDF (reference sequence).

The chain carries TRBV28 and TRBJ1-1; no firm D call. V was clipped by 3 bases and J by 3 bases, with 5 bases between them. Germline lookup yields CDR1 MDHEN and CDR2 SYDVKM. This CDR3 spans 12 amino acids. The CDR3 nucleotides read TGTGCCAGCAGTTTTAGCTACACTGAAGCTTTCTTT. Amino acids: CASSFSYTEAFF. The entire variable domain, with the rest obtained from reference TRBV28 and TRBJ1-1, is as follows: DVKVTQSSRYLVKRTGEKVFLECVQDMDHENMFWYRQDPGLGLRLIYFSYDVKMKEKGDIPEGYSVSREKKERFSLILESASTNQTSMYLCASSFSYTEAFFGQGTRLTVV.

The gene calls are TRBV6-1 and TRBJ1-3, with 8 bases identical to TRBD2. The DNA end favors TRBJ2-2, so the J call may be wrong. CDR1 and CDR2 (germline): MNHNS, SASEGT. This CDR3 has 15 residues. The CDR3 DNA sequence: TGTGCCAGCAGTGCCGGGAGGGCGCGCACCGGGGAGCTGTTTTTT. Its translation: CASSAGRARTGELFF.

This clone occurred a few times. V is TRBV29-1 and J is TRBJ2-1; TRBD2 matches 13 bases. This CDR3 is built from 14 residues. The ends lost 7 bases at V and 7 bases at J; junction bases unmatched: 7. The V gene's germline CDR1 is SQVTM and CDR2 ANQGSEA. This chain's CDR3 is CSGGRTSGSNEQFF. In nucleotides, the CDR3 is TGCAGCGGAGGTAGGACTAGCGGGAGTAATGAGCAGTTCTTC.

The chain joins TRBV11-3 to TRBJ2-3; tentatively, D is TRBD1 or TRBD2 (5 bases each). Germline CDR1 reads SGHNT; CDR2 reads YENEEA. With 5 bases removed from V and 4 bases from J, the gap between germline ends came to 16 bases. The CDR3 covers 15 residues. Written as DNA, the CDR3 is TGTGCCAGCAGCCCGGGACGGACTTTCGCAGATACGCAGTATTTT. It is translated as CASSPGRTFADTQYF.

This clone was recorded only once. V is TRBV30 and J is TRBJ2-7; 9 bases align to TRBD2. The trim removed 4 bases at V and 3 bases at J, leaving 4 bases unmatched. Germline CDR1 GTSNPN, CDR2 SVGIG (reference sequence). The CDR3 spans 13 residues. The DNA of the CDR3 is TGTGCCTGGAATGGACTAGCGAGCTACGAGCAGTACTTC. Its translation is CAWNGLASYEQYF.

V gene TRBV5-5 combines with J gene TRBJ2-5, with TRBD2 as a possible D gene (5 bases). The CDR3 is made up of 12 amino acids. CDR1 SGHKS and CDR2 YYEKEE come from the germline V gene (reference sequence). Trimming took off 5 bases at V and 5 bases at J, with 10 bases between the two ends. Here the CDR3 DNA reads TGTGCCAGCAGACGGTCGGGGGAGACCCAGTACTTC. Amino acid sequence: CASRRSGETQYF.

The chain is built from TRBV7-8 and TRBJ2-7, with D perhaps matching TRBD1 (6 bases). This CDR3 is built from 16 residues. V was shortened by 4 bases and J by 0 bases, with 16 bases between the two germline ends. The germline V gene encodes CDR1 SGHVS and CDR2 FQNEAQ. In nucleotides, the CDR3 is TGTGCCAGCAGCTCTCCAGGGGACATGAGCTCCTACGAGCAGTACTTC. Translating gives CASSSPGDMSSYEQYF.

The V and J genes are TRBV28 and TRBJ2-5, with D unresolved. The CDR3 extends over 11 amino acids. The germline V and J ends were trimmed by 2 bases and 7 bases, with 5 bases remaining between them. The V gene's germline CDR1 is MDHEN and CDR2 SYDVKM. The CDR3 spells CASSLARTQYF. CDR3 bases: TGTGCCAGCAGTTTAGCTCGGACCCAGTACTTC.

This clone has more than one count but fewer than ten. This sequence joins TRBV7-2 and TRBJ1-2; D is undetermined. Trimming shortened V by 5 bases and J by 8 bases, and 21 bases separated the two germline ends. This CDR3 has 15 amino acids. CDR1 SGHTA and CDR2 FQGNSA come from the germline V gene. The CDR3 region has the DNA TGTGCCAGCAGCGCAACTTCGGAGGGTATAGGGGGCTACACCTTC. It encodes CASSATSEGIGGYTF.

The CDR3 DNA reads TGTGCCAGTAGTATAGTTTCTGGGACCGGAGGGTACAATGAGCAGTTCTTC. The encoded protein is CASSIVSGTGGYNEQFF. This chain links TRBV19 with TRBJ2-1; a possible D gene is TRBD2 (6 bases). The CDR3 has 17 amino acids. The germline V and J ends were trimmed by 1 base and 4 bases, with 17 bases remaining between them. The germline CDR1 and CDR2 sequences are LNHDA and SQIVND (reference sequence).

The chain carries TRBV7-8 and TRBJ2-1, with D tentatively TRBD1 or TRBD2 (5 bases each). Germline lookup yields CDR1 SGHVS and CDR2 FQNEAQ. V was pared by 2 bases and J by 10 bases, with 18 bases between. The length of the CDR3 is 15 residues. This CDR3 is CASSLTGTLFPEQFF. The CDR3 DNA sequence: TGTGCCAGCAGCTTAACCGGGACGCTCTTTCCCGAGCAGTTCTTC.

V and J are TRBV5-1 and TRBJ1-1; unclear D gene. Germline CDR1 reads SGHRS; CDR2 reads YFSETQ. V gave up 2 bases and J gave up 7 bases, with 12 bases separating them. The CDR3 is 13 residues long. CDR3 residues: CASSFRADSEAFF. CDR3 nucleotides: TGCGCCAGCAGCTTTCGGGCGGATAGTGAAGCTTTCTTT.

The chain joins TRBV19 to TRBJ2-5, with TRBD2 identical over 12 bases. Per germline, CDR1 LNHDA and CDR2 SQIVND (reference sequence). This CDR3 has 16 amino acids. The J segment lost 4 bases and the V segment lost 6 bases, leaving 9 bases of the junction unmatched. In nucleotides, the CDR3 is TGTGCCAGTAGGAGACTAGCGGGAGAAGGGGGAGAGACCCAGTACTTC. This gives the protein CASRRLAGEGGETQYF. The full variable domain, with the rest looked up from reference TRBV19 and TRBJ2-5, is DGGITQSPKYLFRKEGQNVTLSCEQNLNHDAMYWYRQDPGQGLRLIYYSQIVNDFQKGDIAEGYSVSREKKESFPLTVTSAQKNPTAFYLCASRRLAGEGGETQYFGPGTRLLVL.

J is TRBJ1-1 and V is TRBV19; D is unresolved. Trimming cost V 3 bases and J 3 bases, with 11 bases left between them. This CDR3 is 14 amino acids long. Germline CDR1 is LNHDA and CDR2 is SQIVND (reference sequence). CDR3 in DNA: TGTGCCAGTAGTATTTCGAATCGGGACACTGAAGCTTTCTTT. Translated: CASSISNRDTEAFF.

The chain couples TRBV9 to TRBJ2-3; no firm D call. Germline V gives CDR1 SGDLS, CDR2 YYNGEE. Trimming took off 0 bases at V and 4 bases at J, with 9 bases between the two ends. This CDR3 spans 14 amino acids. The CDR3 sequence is CASSVGGYADTQYF. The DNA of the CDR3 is TGTGCCAGCAGCGTAGGTGGGTATGCAGATACGCAGTATTTT. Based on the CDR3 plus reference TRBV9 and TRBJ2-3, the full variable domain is DSGVTQTPKHLITATGQRVTLRCSPRSGDLSVYWYQQSLDQGLQFLIQYYNGEERAKGNILERFSAQQFPDLHSELNLSSLELGDSALYFCASSVGGYADTQYFGPGTRLTVL.

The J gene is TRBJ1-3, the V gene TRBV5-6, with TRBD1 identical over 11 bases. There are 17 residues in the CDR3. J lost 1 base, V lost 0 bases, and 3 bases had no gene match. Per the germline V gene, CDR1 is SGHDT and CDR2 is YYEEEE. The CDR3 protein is CASSLAGTGGSGNTIYF. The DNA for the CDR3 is TGTGCCAGCAGCTTGGCCGGGACAGGGGGTTCTGGAAACACCATATATTTT.

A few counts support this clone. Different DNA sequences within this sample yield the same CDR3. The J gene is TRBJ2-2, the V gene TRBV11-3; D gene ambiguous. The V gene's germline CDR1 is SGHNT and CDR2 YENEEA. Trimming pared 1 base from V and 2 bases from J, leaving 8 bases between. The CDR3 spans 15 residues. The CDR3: CASSLGGPNTGELFF. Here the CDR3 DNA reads TGTGCCAGCAGCTTAGGCGGACCAAACACCGGGGAGCTGTTTTTT.

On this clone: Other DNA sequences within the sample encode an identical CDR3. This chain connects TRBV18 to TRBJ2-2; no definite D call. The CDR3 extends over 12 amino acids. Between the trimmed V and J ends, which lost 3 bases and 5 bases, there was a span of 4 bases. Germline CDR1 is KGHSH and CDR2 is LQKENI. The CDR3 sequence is CASSPRTGELFF. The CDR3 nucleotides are TGTGCCAGCTCACCCCGTACCGGGGAGCTGTTTTTT.

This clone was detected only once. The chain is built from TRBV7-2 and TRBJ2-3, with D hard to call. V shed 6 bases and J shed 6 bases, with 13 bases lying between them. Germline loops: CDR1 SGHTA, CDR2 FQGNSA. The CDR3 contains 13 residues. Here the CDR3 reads CASSLSPTDTQYF. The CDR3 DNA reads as TGTGCCAGCAGTCTTAGCCCAACTGATACGCAGTATTTT.

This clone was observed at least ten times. CDR3 bases: TGCGCCAGCAGCCTTGGGCCGATGGGCACCGGGGAGCTGTTTTTT. Its translation is CASSLGPMGTGELFF. The chain links TRBV4-3 to TRBJ2-2; D is unclear. The CDR3 sequence is 15 residues long. V lost 4 bases and J 4 bases, leaving 13 bases between the germline ends. Looked up from germline, CDR1 is LGHNA and CDR2 is YSLEER.

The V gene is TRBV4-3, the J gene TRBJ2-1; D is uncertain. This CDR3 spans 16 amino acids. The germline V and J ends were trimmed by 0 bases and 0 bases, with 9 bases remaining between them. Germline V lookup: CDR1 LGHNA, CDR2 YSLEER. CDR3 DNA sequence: TGCGCCAGCAGCCAAGATGCGGCTAGCTCCTACAATGAGCAGTTCTTC. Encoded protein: CASSQDAASSYNEQFF.

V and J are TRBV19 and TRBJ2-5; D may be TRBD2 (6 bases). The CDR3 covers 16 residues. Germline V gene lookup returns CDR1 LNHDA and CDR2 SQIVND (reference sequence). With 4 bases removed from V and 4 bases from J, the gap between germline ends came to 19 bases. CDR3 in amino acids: CASSNVGGMARETQYF. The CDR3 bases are TGTGCCAGTAGTAATGTCGGCGGGATGGCTCGAGAGACCCAGTACTTC.

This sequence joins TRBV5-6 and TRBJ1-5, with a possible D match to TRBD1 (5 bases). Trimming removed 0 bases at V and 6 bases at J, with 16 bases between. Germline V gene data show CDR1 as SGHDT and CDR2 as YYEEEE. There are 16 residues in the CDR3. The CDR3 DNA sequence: TGTGCCAGCAGCTTGGGGGGACTAGATATTAGTCAGCCCCAGCATTTT. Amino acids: CASSLGGLDISQPQHF.